Each of the 28 T cell receptor beta chains below was sequenced from the same sample in a study of blood T cell repertoires in COVID-19. Using immunoSEQ multiplex PCR, the repertoire was profiled, and TCRdb retains in-frame clones only, with some absent. The sample carries tens of thousands of clones, 90% recorded once. The source material was peripheral blood. The receptors here all came from a man aged 65 to 79 with acute or convalescent COVID-19.

V usage is TRBV7-3 and J usage is TRBJ2-5, with D possibly matching TRBD2 (6 bases). Trimming left V 1 base short and J 1 base short, with 10 bases between. This CDR3 is 15 amino acids long. Germline CDR1 and CDR2: SGHTA and FQGTGA. CDR3 coding DNA: TGTGCCAGCAGCTTAAGTGGACTATCCCAAGAGACCCAGTACTTC. Translated, it gives CASSLSGLSQETQYF.

Comment on this clone: Mismatch with germline at one junction end may stem from a read error. The J gene is TRBJ2-2, the V gene TRBV25-1, with 7 bases fitting TRBD1. This CDR3 has 15 amino acids. Germline assignment: CDR1 MGHDK and CDR2 SYGVNS. CDR3 residues: CASTEQGRDTGELFF. In nucleotides, the CDR3 is TGTGCCAGCACTGAACAGGGGCGTGACACCGGGGAGCTGTTTTTT.

This clone showed up just once. The CDR3 DNA sequence: TGTGCCAGCAGCGGGACAGCGCTTAGCAATCAGCCCCAGCATTTT. Protein product: CASSGTALSNQPQHF. This rearrangement joins TRBV27 to TRBJ1-5; 7 bases are a match to TRBD1. The V gene's germline CDR1 is MNHEY and CDR2 SMNVEV (reference sequence). The CDR3 spans 15 residues. The trim removed 6 bases at V and 0 bases at J, leaving 5 bases unmatched.

V and J are TRBV7-9 and TRBJ2-3, with D possibly matching TRBD2 (5 bases). The CDR3 runs to 13 residues. In germline, CDR1 is SEHNR, CDR2 FQNEAQ (reference sequence). Trimming took 5 bases from V and 5 from J, leaving 11 bases between them. In DNA, the CDR3 is TGTGCCAGCAGCCTAGACCGGGGAGATACGCAGTATTTT. This encodes CASSLDRGDTQYF.

The chain joins TRBV5-6 to TRBJ2-5, with no clear D. Trimming shortened V by 1 base and J by 4 bases, and 14 bases separated the two germline ends. CDR1 SGHDT and CDR2 YYEEEE come from the germline V gene. The CDR3 covers 15 residues. The CDR3 loop is CASSLFFRSRETQYF. The CDR3 nucleotides read TGTGCCAGCAGCTTGTTTTTTCGATCTAGAGAGACCCAGTACTTC.

The rearrangement uses TRBV19 and TRBJ1-6, with D possibly being TRBD1 (5 bases). The germline V gene encodes CDR1 LNHDA and CDR2 SQIVND (reference sequence). The length of the CDR3 is 13 residues. V dropped 9 bases and J dropped 3 bases, with 9 bases sitting between them. The CDR3 DNA reads TGTGCCAGCCACCAGGGCTATAATTCACCCCTCCACTTT. Translating gives CASHQGYNSPLHF.

This CDR3 is CASAQGENTEAFF. As DNA, the CDR3 is TGTGCCAGCGCACAGGGAGAGAACACTGAAGCTTTCTTT. The chain couples TRBV9 to TRBJ1-1; D may be TRBD1 (6 bases). The V end was cut by 7 bases, the J end by 1 base, with 11 bases between. The CDR3 sequence is 13 residues long. Germline V gives CDR1 SGDLS, CDR2 YYNGEE. The full variable domain, rest sourced from reference TRBV9 and TRBJ1-1, is DSGVTQTPKHLITATGQRVTLRCSPRSGDLSVYWYQQSLDQGLQFLIQYYNGEERAKGNILERFSAQQFPDLHSELNLSSLELGDSALYFCASAQGENTEAFFGQGTRLTVV.

The chain joins TRBV28 to TRBJ1-3; D uncertain. The germline V and J ends were trimmed by 6 bases and 1 base, with 16 bases remaining between them. The V gene's germline CDR1 is MDHEN and CDR2 SYDVKM. The CDR3 runs 16 residues. Written as DNA, the CDR3 is TGTGCCAGCAGCGTTATTGCCGGGAGTTCTGGAAACACCATATATTTT. Its protein product is CASSVIAGSSGNTIYF. The complete variable domain, with remaining parts taken from reference TRBV28 and TRBJ1-3, reads DVKVTQSSRYLVKRTGEKVFLECVQDMDHENMFWYRQDPGLGLRLIYFSYDVKMKEKGDIPEGYSVSREKKERFSLILESASTNQTSMYLCASSVIAGSSGNTIYFGEGSWLTVV.

CDR3 residues: CASSPGDALTGYTF. The CDR3 DNA reads as TGCGCCAGCAGCCCAGGGGACGCCTTGACTGGCTACACCTTC. The genes are TRBV5-1 and TRBJ1-2; D might be TRBD1 (6 bases). Germline CDR1 and CDR2: SGHRS and YFSETQ. This CDR3 comprises 14 residues. The germline V and J ends were trimmed by 4 bases and 7 bases, with 17 bases remaining between them.

CDR3 loop: CASSQTLRSEQFF. CDR3 sequence (DNA): TGTGCCAGCAGCCAAACCCTGAGGAGTGAGCAGTTCTTC. The chain carries TRBV11-3 and TRBJ2-1; unclear D gene. V was cut by 5 bases and J by 9 bases, with 14 bases left in between. The CDR3 consists of 13 residues. The germline gives CDR1 SGHNT, CDR2 YENEEA.

This chain joins TRBV7-2 and TRBJ1-6; TRBD1 matches 9 bases. From germline, CDR1 is SGHTA and CDR2 FQGNSA. The CDR3 covers 14 residues. The J segment lost 7 bases and the V segment lost 5 bases, leaving 3 bases of the junction unmatched. The CDR3 spells CASSTTGGNSPLHF. CDR3 sequence (DNA): TGTGCCAGCAGCACGACAGGGGGGAATTCACCCCTCCACTTT.

The chain employs TRBV7-3 and TRBJ2-1; D is possibly TRBD2 (5 bases). V lost 2 bases and J lost 4, with 9 bases in between. Per the germline V gene, CDR1 is SGHTA and CDR2 is FQGTGA. CDR3 size: 14 residues. CDR3 residues: CASSLQAAYNEQFF. CDR3 sequence (DNA): TGTGCCAGCAGCTTACAAGCGGCGTACAATGAGCAGTTCTTC.

The chain uses TRBV6-2 or TRBV6-3 and TRBJ2-7; possible D gene TRBD1, 5 bases. Germline-derived CDR1 and CDR2 are MNHEY and SVGEGT. The CDR3 sequence is 13 residues long. V was cut by 2 bases and J by 2 bases, with 7 bases left in between. The CDR3 is CASSYEQAYEQYF. DNA of the CDR3: TGTGCCAGCAGTTACGAACAGGCCTACGAGCAGTACTTC.

This chain links TRBV6-5 with TRBJ1-2, with a weak D call TRBD1 (6 bases). CDR3 length equals 15 residues. The germline CDR1 and CDR2 sequences are MNHEY and SVGAGI. The V end was cut by 2 bases, the J end by 0 bases, with 10 bases between. The CDR3 DNA follows: TGTGCCAGCAGTTACAACAGGGATACTAACTATGGCTACACCTTC. Protein: CASSYNRDTNYGYTF.

J is TRBJ1-5 and V is TRBV4-1; a possible D gene is TRBD1 (5 bases). This CDR3 has 16 amino acids. The V and J ends lost 1 base and 2 bases respectively, with 12 bases between them. Germline V lookup: CDR1 MGHRA, CDR2 YSYEKL. CDR3 sequence reads: CASSQGLGGGNQPQHF. Here the CDR3 DNA reads TGCGCCAGCAGCCAAGGGCTCGGGGGAGGCAATCAGCCCCAGCATTTT.

The chain links TRBV2 to TRBJ1-4; D is perhaps TRBD1 (6 bases). V was pared by 7 bases and J by 3 bases, with 12 bases between. This CDR3 has 14 residues. Germline lookup yields CDR1 SNHLY and CDR2 FYNNEI. The CDR3 region is CASIDRQSNEKLFF. In DNA, the CDR3 is TGTGCCAGCATCGACAGGCAGTCTAATGAAAAACTGTTTTTT.

V and J are TRBV18 and TRBJ2-1; D possibly corresponds to TRBD1 (6 bases). Germline V lookup: CDR1 KGHSH, CDR2 LQKENI. V lost 1 base and J 11 bases, leaving 15 bases between the germline ends. This CDR3 is 14 amino acids long. The CDR3, as DNA: TGTGCCAGCTCACCACAGGGCGAAGGGACAAAGCAGTTCTTC. As protein: CASSPQGEGTKQFF.

The chain is built from TRBV19 and TRBJ1-2; 8 positions agree with TRBD1. The J segment lost 4 bases and the V segment lost 3 bases, leaving 13 bases of the junction unmatched. CDR1 LNHDA and CDR2 SQIVND come from the germline V gene (reference sequence). There are 17 residues in the CDR3. CDR3 in DNA: TGTGCCAGTAGTATCACAGGGGGGGGCGGAAGCGGCTATGGCTACACCTTC. It encodes CASSITGGGGSGYGYTF.

This rearrangement joins TRBV5-5 to TRBJ2-1, with TRBD1 matching 8 bases. Germline lookup yields CDR1 SGHKS and CDR2 YYEKEE (reference sequence). The CDR3 loop spans 16 amino acids. V lost 3 bases to trimming and J lost 4 bases; unmatched junction nucleotides: 9. CDR3 nucleotide sequence: TGTGCCAGCAGCTCCCACCCCTGGGACAGGTACAATGAGCAGTTCTTC. This encodes CASSSHPWDRYNEQFF.

The genes are TRBV6-6 and TRBJ1-1; no firm D call. Trimming removed 2 bases at V and 7 bases at J, with 14 bases between. In germline, CDR1 is MNHNY, CDR2 SVGAGI (reference sequence). There are 14 residues in the CDR3. The CDR3 DNA reads TGTGCCAGCAGTTACACCGCCCCTCGGGGTGAAGCTTTCTTT. This gives the protein CASSYTAPRGEAFF.

This rearrangement joins TRBV7-9 to TRBJ1-2; 9 bases map to TRBD1. Germline CDR1 and CDR2: SEHNR and FQNEAQ (reference sequence). This CDR3 has 14 amino acids. With 3 bases clipped from V and 4 bases from J, the junction kept 3 bases outside the gene matches. The CDR3 nucleotides read TGTGCCAGCAGCTTGGGACAGGGAGTCTATGGCTACACCTTC. Residues: CASSLGQGVYGYTF. Combining the CDR3 with reference TRBV7-9 and TRBJ1-2 gives the whole variable domain DTGVSQNPRHKITKRGQNVTFRCDPISEHNRLYWYRQTLGQGPEFLTYFQNEAQLEKSRLLSDRFSAERPKGSFSTLEIQRTEQGDSAMYLCASSLGQGVYGYTFGSGTRLTVV.

The rearrangement uses TRBV9 and TRBJ2-3, with TRBD2 matching 9 bases. CDR1 and CDR2 (germline): SGDLS, YYNGEE. The CDR3 has 15 amino acids. The J segment lost 2 bases and the V segment lost 5 bases, leaving 6 bases of the junction unmatched. CDR3 loop: CASSGAGGYTDTQYF. In nucleotides, the CDR3 is TGTGCCAGCAGTGGCGCGGGGGGGTACACAGATACGCAGTATTTT.

V and J are TRBV7-9 and TRBJ1-2, with 7 bases that match TRBD1. This CDR3 is built from 15 residues. The V segment lost 2 bases and the J segment 3 bases; nucleotides outside the gene matches: 6. Germline V gives CDR1 SEHNR, CDR2 FQNEAQ (reference sequence). CDR3 in DNA: TGTGCCAGCAGCTTACTAGACAGGGATGACTATGGCTACACCTTC. As protein: CASSLLDRDDYGYTF.

The V call is TRBV9, the J call TRBJ2-1; D is perhaps TRBD1 (5 bases). Germline CDR1 reads SGDLS; CDR2 reads YYNGEE. This CDR3 comprises 16 residues. Trimming removed 2 bases at V and 0 bases at J, with 12 bases between. CDR3 loop: CASSVSGLSSYNEQFF. Written as DNA, the CDR3 is TGTGCCAGCAGCGTTTCAGGGCTTAGCTCCTACAATGAGCAGTTCTTC. The full variable domain, completed using reference TRBV9 and TRBJ2-1, is DSGVTQTPKHLITATGQRVTLRCSPRSGDLSVYWYQQSLDQGLQFLIQYYNGEERAKGNILERFSAQQFPDLHSELNLSSLELGDSALYFCASSVSGLSSYNEQFFGPGTRLTVL.

The rearrangement links TRBV12-3 or TRBV12-4 to TRBJ1-1; 8 positions match TRBD1. Losses at the gene ends were 3 bases for V and 10 bases for J; bases not matched to a gene: 1. The CDR3 runs to 11 residues. In nucleotides, the CDR3 is TGTGCCAGCAGTTTCAGGGGGCGAGCTTTCTTT. It translates to CASSFRGRAFF.

The chain uses TRBV7-8 and TRBJ2-7, with D tentatively TRBD1 (5 bases). V gave up 5 bases and J gave up 4 bases, with 18 bases separating them. Looked up from germline, CDR1 is SGHVS and CDR2 is FQNEAQ. The CDR3 sequence is 15 residues long. DNA for the CDR3: TGTGCCAGCAGCGCCCTGCAGGGTCGTAGGTACGAGCAGTACTTC. It specifies CASSALQGRRYEQYF.

V is TRBV6-5 and J is TRBJ1-1; D unresolved. Germline CDR1 and CDR2: MNHEY and SVGAGI. The CDR3 spans 13 residues. Trimming took 7 bases from V and 2 from J, leaving 11 bases between them. CDR3 nucleotide sequence: TGTGCCAGCAAGTACCTCGGTAACACTGAAGCTTTCTTT. Amino acid sequence: CASKYLGNTEAFF.

This sequence joins TRBV7-2 and TRBJ2-1; tentatively, D is TRBD1 (6 bases). The CDR3 has 14 amino acids. The germline V gene has CDR1 SGHTA and CDR2 FQGNSA. V dropped 1 base and J dropped 12 bases, with 16 bases sitting between them. The CDR3 sequence: CASSLEGTLWGQFF. CDR3 in DNA: TGTGCCAGCAGCTTAGAAGGGACACTCTGGGGGCAGTTCTTC.